Reported below is one TCR beta chain. The data originate from a study of blood T cell repertoires in COVID-19. The overall study: Sample material is recorded as cDNA or gDNA derived from T cells, B-cell-depleted T cells, or PBMCs.

The V end lost 7 bases, the J end lost 0 bases, and 8 bases lay between the germline ends. The CDR3 contains 13 residues. Germline assignment: CDR1 MNHEY and CDR2 SVGAGI. Original data processing: Nucleated cell counts were estimated from reference gene primer amplification. Some clones are missing from TCRdb's copy, which holds only in-frame ones; the method was immunoSEQ multiplex PCR. That table gives V, J and clone size, and the DNA gave D and trimming. Found here are 250,000 or so clones, roughly four fifths of them singletons; the top ten hold 7.5% to 10%. The TCR sequence derives from a man of 80 years or more with acute or convalescent COVID-19. The specimen sequenced was peripheral blood. The chain has TRBV6-5 and TRBJ2-3; no reliable D call. The CDR3, as DNA: TGTGCCAGCACATTAACTAGCACAGATACGCAGTATTTT. This translates into CASTLTSTDTQYF.